Following are 29 T cell receptor beta chains from one sample sequenced in a study of beta chain features in type 1 diabetes. Investigators reverse transcribed all isolated RNA, so they sequenced expressed TCRB transcripts. The assay was immunoSEQ multiplex PCR, and TCRdb's table has in-frame clones only and misses some. Of 93,000 or so clones in the sample, roughly 28% were seen once. Study-level results: Moderately but significantly shorter TCRB CDR3s were found in Type 1 diabetes patients in all four CD4+ subsets.

No antigens are known for them. The specimen sequenced was central memory CD4+ T cells from blood. The receptors come from a woman in her late teens or twenties with type 1 diabetes.

The V call is TRBV28, the J call TRBJ2-7; 11 nucleotides match TRBD2. The V gene end was trimmed by 6 bases and the J gene end by 2 bases; junction bases not matched to a gene: 3. The CDR3 covers 14 residues. Germline CDR1 reads MDHEN; CDR2 reads SYDVKM. CDR3 DNA sequence: TGTGCCAGCAGGCGGGGACTAGCGGCCTACGAGCAGTACTTC. Amino acid sequence: CASRRGLAAYEQYF.

The chain joins TRBV19 to TRBJ2-1; D is uncertain. The CDR3 has 16 residues. The V end was cut by 7 bases, the J end by 5 bases, with 21 bases between. The germline CDR1 and CDR2 sequences are LNHDA and SQIVND (reference sequence). The CDR3 sequence: CASTRSGSQAHNEQFF. The CDR3 nucleotides are TGTGCCAGTACCCGATCAGGCTCCCAGGCCCACAATGAGCAGTTCTTC.

The V call is TRBV2, the J call TRBJ1-1, with TRBD1 matching over 8 bases. This CDR3 has 17 amino acids. The trim removed 8 bases at V and 1 base at J, leaving 15 bases unmatched. Germline CDR1 and CDR2: SNHLY and FYNNEI. CDR3 in amino acids: CASYGGQGAVANTEAFF. The CDR3 nucleotides read TGTGCCAGCTATGGGGGGCAGGGGGCAGTGGCGAACACTGAAGCTTTCTTT.

This clone was seen a handful of times. The genes are TRBV5-5 and TRBJ1-5; D perhaps matches TRBD1 (5 bases). CDR1 is SGHKS, CDR2 YYEKEE, per germline (reference sequence). V dropped 0 bases and J dropped 5 bases, with 12 bases sitting between them. The CDR3 sequence is 15 residues long. CDR3 protein: CASSLDVGTDQPQHF. The CDR3 DNA reads TGTGCCAGCAGCTTGGATGTGGGGACTGATCAGCCCCAGCATTTT.

This chain uses TRBV5-6 with TRBJ2-3; 8 bases agree with TRBD2. V shed 0 bases and J 1 base; nucleotides not matched to a gene: 4. The CDR3 length is 16 residues. The V gene's germline CDR1 is SGHDT and CDR2 YYEEEE. DNA for the CDR3: TGTGCCAGCAGCTTGGCGGTGACTAGCGGCACAGATACGCAGTATTTT. The encoded protein is CASSLAVTSGTDTQYF.

This chain joins TRBV19 and TRBJ2-2; 7 bases agree with TRBD2. Unmatched junction bases numbered 16, after V lost 8 bases and J lost 4 bases. This CDR3 is 17 amino acids long. Germline V gives CDR1 LNHDA, CDR2 SQIVND (reference sequence). Written as DNA, the CDR3 is TGTGCCAGTTCCCACCAGACTAGCCAGTGGACCACCGGGGAGCTGTTTTTT. It encodes CASSHQTSQWTTGELFF.

This sequence joins TRBV11-2 and TRBJ2-2, with TRBD1 identical over 12 bases. The CDR3 extends over 16 amino acids. V gave up 5 bases and J gave up 6 bases; unmatched junction bases: 7. Germline loops: CDR1 SGHAT, CDR2 FQNNGV. The DNA of the CDR3 is TGTGCCAGCAGCGGAACCGGGACAGGGGGCTCCGGGGAGCTGTTTTTT. Amino acids: CASSGTGTGGSGELFF.

This clone was detected a few times. The chain joins TRBV9 to TRBJ2-3; tentatively, D is TRBD2 (7 bases). The CDR3 runs to 16 residues. Germline CDR1 SGDLS, CDR2 YYNGEE. Trimming took off 0 bases at V and 4 bases at J, with 15 bases between the two ends. This CDR3 reads CASSVGGAAGADTQYF. For the CDR3, the DNA is TGTGCCAGCAGCGTAGGGGGGGCCGCGGGAGCAGATACGCAGTATTTT. Together with reference TRBV9 and TRBJ2-3, the CDR3 gives the full variable domain: DSGVTQTPKHLITATGQRVTLRCSPRSGDLSVYWYQQSLDQGLQFLIQYYNGEERAKGNILERFSAQQFPDLHSELNLSSLELGDSALYFCASSVGGAAGADTQYFGPGTRLTVL.

The chain recombines TRBV6-5 with TRBJ2-7, with 7 bases matching TRBD2. The ends lost 5 bases at V and 2 bases at J; junction bases unmatched: 3. The V gene's germline CDR1 is MNHEY and CDR2 SVGAGI. The CDR3 is 13 residues long. The CDR3 sequence is CASSTGTTYEQYV. The CDR3 region has the DNA TGTGCCAGCAGTACCGGGACTACCTACGAGCAGTACGTC.

The rearrangement links TRBV5-1 to TRBJ2-2; perhaps TRBD2 as D (5 bases). Germline V lookup: CDR1 SGHRS, CDR2 YFSETQ. Trimming shortened V by 9 bases and J by 0 bases, and 15 bases separated the two germline ends. The CDR3 has 15 amino acids. CDR3 nucleotide sequence: TGCGCCAAAACTAGTGGGAGATCGAACACCGGGGAGCTGTTTTTT. Translation: CAKTSGRSNTGELFF.

V and J are TRBV4-3 and TRBJ2-6, with D uncertain. CDR1 LGHNA and CDR2 YSLEER come from the germline V gene. The CDR3 has 13 residues. V lost 9 bases to trimming and J lost 1 base, with 7 bases between them. CDR3 in amino acids: CASSRSGANVLTF. CDR3 DNA: TGCGCCAGTTCGAGATCTGGGGCCAACGTCCTGACTTTC.

The genes are TRBV19 and TRBJ2-2; D possibly corresponds to TRBD1 (5 bases). V was pared by 2 bases and J by 2 bases, with 9 bases between. The CDR3 contains 15 residues. In germline, CDR1 is LNHDA, CDR2 SQIVND (reference sequence). CDR3 coding DNA: TGTGCCAGTAGTATAAGGGGATTCAACACCGGGGAGCTGTTTTTT. It codes for CASSIRGFNTGELFF.

This clone was found once. The rearrangement links TRBV4-3 to TRBJ2-7, with 12 bases fitting TRBD1. Per the germline V gene, CDR1 is LGHNA and CDR2 is YSLEER. Trimming cost V 9 bases and J 2 bases; bases outside gene matches: 5. This CDR3 is built from 14 residues. Written as DNA, the CDR3 is TGCGCCAGGGCGGGACAGGGGGCACCCTACGAGCAGTACGTC. Residues: CARAGQGAPYEQYV.

This clone turned up a few times. The V gene is TRBV5-4, the J gene TRBJ2-5, with 9 bases fitting TRBD2. This CDR3 comprises 16 residues. Per germline, CDR1 SGHNT and CDR2 YYREEE (reference sequence). V shed 4 bases, J shed 3 bases, and the junction held 10 bases outside the gene matches. CDR3 in amino acids: CASSPGGASGEETQYF. The CDR3, as DNA: TGTGCCAGCAGCCCGGGGGGGGCTAGCGGGGAAGAGACCCAGTACTTC.

This clone was counted a few times. The chain recombines TRBV28 with TRBJ2-1, with 10 bases fitting TRBD2. V lost 5 bases and J lost 4; bases outside the gene matches: 20. Looked up from germline, CDR1 is MDHEN and CDR2 is SYDVKM. The CDR3 runs to 20 residues. CDR3 sequence (DNA): TGTGCCAGCAGTCCTGGGGGGGCTAGCGGGGGAAGTACGACATACAATGAGCAGTTCTTC. As protein: CASSPGGASGGSTTYNEQFF.

The rearrangement uses TRBV30 and TRBJ1-5; D unresolved. The CDR3 is 13 amino acids. Looked up from germline, CDR1 is GTSNPN and CDR2 is SVGIG (reference sequence). Trimming stripped 2 bases from V and 0 bases from J, with 5 bases between. CDR3 region: CAWSFSSNQPQHF. The CDR3 DNA reads as TGTGCCTGGAGTTTCAGTAGCAATCAGCCCCAGCATTTT.

There are a few counts of this clone. J is TRBJ2-5 and V is TRBV7-2, with 8 positions matching TRBD2. V was pared by 5 bases and J by 1 base, with 3 bases of the junction left unmatched. The CDR3 consists of 14 residues. The germline V gene encodes CDR1 SGHTA and CDR2 FQGNSA. The CDR3 loop is CASSPGLVQETQYF. DNA of the CDR3: TGTGCCAGCAGCCCGGGACTAGTCCAAGAGACCCAGTACTTC.

This clone has more than one count but fewer than ten. This chain joins TRBV4-2 and TRBJ2-1; no definite D call. Trimming pared 0 bases from V and 9 bases from J, leaving 3 bases between. The CDR3 covers 11 residues. Germline CDR1 is LGHNA and CDR2 is YNFKEQ. As DNA, the CDR3 is TGTGCCAGCAGCCAAGAAGCTGAGCAGTTCTTC. This translates into CASSQEAEQFF.

This chain connects TRBV5-1 to TRBJ2-1; 11 nucleotides match TRBD2. J lost 9 bases, V lost 7 bases, and 15 bases had no gene match. Germline V lookup: CDR1 SGHRS, CDR2 YFSETQ. The CDR3 contains 16 residues. The CDR3 DNA reads as TGCGCCAGCGACAAATCCGGGACTAGCGGACACGGTGAGCAGTTCTTC. Its protein product is CASDKSGTSGHGEQFF.

The gene calls are TRBV6-6 and TRBJ2-7; D is uncertain. Germline assignment: CDR1 MNHNY and CDR2 SVGAGI (reference sequence). CDR3 length equals 15 residues. V lost 0 bases and J 0 bases, leaving 9 bases between the germline ends. The CDR3 sequence is CASSYSTTSSYEQYF. CDR3 in DNA: TGTGCCAGCAGTTACTCGACAACGAGCTCCTACGAGCAGTACTTC.

The CDR3 sequence: CASSPSTGRYEQYV. In nucleotides, the CDR3 is TGTGCCAGCAGCCCATCGACAGGGCGCTACGAGCAGTACGTC. The gene calls are TRBV7-9 and TRBJ2-7, with 7 bases fitting TRBD1. The V gene's germline CDR1 is SEHNR and CDR2 FQNEAQ (reference sequence). V was clipped by 5 bases and J by 3 bases; unmatched bases: 7. This CDR3 spans 14 amino acids.

This chain connects TRBV9 to TRBJ2-2; TRBD2 is a possible D gene (5 bases). The V gene's germline CDR1 is SGDLS and CDR2 YYNGEE. The CDR3 totals 15 residues. V lost 0 bases and J 6 bases, leaving 12 bases between the germline ends. In nucleotides, the CDR3 is TGTGCCAGCAGCGTAGACGAGGGAACTTCCGGGGAGCTGTTTTTT. Translation: CASSVDEGTSGELFF.

This CDR3 is CAWSTGVGTDTQYF. DNA for the CDR3: TGTGCCTGGTCGACAGGGGTAGGCACAGATACGCAGTATTTT. The chain joins TRBV30 to TRBJ2-3; 8 bases agree with TRBD1. The germline V gene has CDR1 GTSNPN and CDR2 SVGIG (reference sequence). With 5 bases clipped from V and 1 base from J, the junction kept 5 bases outside the gene matches. The CDR3 is made up of 14 amino acids.

This clone was found a few times. J is TRBJ2-3 and V is TRBV18; tentatively, D is TRBD1 (5 bases). V lost 2 bases, J lost 1 base, and 7 bases lay in between. CDR1 KGHSH and CDR2 LQKENI come from the germline V gene. This CDR3 region has 14 residues. Here the CDR3 DNA reads TGTGCCAGCTCACCATTCAGGGGCACAGATACGCAGTATTTT. It is translated as CASSPFRGTDTQYF. Using reference TRBV18 and TRBJ2-3 for the parts outside the CDR3, the full variable domain is NAGVMQNPRHLVRRRGQEARLRCSPMKGHSHVYWYRQLPEEGLKFMVYLQKENIIDESGMPKERFSAEFPKEGPSILRIQQVVRGDSAAYFCASSPFRGTDTQYFGPGTRLTVL.

This clone was observed a few times. The chain employs TRBV30 and TRBJ1-2; D perhaps matches TRBD1 (5 bases). Germline CDR1 GTSNPN, CDR2 SVGIG (reference sequence). V gave up 4 bases and J gave up 4 bases, with 13 bases separating them. This CDR3 comprises 13 residues. The CDR3 DNA follows: TGTGCCTGGACTCCAGGGATCAGCTATGGCTACACCTTC. It is translated as CAWTPGISYGYTF.

The chain is built from TRBV6-6 and TRBJ2-7; a possible D gene is TRBD1 (6 bases). The CDR3 loop spans 14 amino acids. Germline V gives CDR1 MNHNY, CDR2 SVGAGI (reference sequence). Trimming shortened V by 2 bases and J by 5 bases, and 13 bases separated the two germline ends. DNA of the CDR3: TGTGCCAGCAGTTACCCCGGCAGGGGAGACGAGCAGTACTTC. This gives the protein CASSYPGRGDEQYF.

The chain carries TRBV28 and TRBJ1-1, with D unclear. CDR1 and CDR2 from the germline V gene are MDHEN and SYDVKM. V gave up 4 bases and J gave up 1 base, with 13 bases separating them. This CDR3 has 15 amino acids. This CDR3 is CASSSFAEGNTEAFF. CDR3 bases: TGTGCCAGCAGTTCGTTCGCTGAGGGGAACACTGAAGCTTTCTTT.

This clone was seen only a few times. V and J are TRBV10-3 and TRBJ2-6; the D gene is possibly TRBD2 (6 bases). This CDR3 region has 16 residues. V was trimmed by 0 bases and J by 2 bases, leaving 8 bases between them. Germline V CDR1 and CDR2: ENHRY, SYGVKD. DNA of the CDR3: TGTGCCATCAGTGAGTCTGGAGGGGCTGGGGCCAACGTCCTGACTTTC. Its translation: CAISESGGAGANVLTF.

Only a few counts were recorded for this clone. The rearrangement joins TRBV10-1 to TRBJ2-1, with 8 bases that match TRBD2. The V and J ends lost 3 bases and 5 bases, in that order; junction bases with no gene match: 3. The CDR3 extends over 14 amino acids. Per the germline V gene, CDR1 is WNHNN and CDR2 is SYGVQD (reference sequence). CDR3 DNA: TGCGCCAGCAGTGATGGCGGGAGGAACAATGAGCAGTTCTTC. It encodes CASSDGGRNNEQFF.